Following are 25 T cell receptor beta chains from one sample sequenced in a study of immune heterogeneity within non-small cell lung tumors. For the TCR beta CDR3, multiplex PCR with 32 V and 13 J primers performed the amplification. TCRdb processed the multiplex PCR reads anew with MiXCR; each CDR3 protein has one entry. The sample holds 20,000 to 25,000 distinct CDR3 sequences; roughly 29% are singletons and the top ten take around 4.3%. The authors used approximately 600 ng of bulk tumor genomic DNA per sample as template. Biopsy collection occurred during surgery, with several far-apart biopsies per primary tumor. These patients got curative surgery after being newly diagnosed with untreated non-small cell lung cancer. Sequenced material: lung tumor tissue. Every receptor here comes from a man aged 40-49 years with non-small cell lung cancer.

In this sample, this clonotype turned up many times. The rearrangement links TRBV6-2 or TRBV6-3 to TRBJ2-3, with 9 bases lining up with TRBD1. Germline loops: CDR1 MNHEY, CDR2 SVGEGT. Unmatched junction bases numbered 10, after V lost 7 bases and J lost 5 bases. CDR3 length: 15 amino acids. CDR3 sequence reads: CASKRQGVRGDTQYF. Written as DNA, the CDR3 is TGTGCCAGCAAGCGACAGGGGGTCCGCGGAGATACGCAGTATTTT.

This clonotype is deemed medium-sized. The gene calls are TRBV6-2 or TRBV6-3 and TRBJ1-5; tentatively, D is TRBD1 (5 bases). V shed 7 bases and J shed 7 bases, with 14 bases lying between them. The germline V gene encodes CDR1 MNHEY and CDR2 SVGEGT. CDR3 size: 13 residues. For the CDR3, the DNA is TGTGCCAGCAACGACGGGGGTCGACAGCCCCAGCATTTT. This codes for CASNDGGRQPQHF.

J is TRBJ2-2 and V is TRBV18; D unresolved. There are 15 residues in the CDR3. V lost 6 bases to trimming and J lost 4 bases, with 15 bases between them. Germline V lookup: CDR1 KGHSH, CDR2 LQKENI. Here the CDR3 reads CASSQEGRGTGELFF. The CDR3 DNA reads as TGTGCCAGCTCGCAGGAAGGACGTGGCACCGGGGAGCTGTTTTTT.

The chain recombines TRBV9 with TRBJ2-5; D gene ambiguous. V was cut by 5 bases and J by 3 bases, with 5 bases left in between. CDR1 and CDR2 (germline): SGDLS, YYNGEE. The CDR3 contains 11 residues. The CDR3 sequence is CASSAEETQYF. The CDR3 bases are TGTGCCAGCAGTGCAGAAGAGACCCAGTACTTC. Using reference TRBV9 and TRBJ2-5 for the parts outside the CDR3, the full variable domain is DSGVTQTPKHLITATGQRVTLRCSPRSGDLSVYWYQQSLDQGLQFLIQYYNGEERAKGNILERFSAQQFPDLHSELNLSSLELGDSALYFCASSAEETQYFGPGTRLLVL.

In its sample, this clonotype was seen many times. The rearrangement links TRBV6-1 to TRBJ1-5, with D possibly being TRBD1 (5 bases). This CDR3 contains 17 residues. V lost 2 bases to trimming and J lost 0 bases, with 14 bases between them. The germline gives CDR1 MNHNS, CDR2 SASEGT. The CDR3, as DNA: TGTGCCAGCAGTGAAAGGGGCAGCGTTTATAGCAATCAGCCCCAGCATTTT. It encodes CASSERGSVYSNQPQHF.

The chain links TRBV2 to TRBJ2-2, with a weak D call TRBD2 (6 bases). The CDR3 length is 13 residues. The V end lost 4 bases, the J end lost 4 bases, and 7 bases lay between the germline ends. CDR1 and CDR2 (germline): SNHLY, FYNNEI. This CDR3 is CASSVEGTGELFF. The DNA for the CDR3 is TGTGCCAGCAGTGTGGAGGGCACCGGGGAGCTGTTTTTT. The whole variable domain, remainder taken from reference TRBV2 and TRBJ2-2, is EPEVTQTPSHQVTQMGQEVILRCVPISNHLYFYWYRQILGQKVEFLVSFYNNEISEKSEIFDDQFSVERPDGSNFTLKIRSTKLEDSAMYFCASSVEGTGELFFGEGSRLTVL.

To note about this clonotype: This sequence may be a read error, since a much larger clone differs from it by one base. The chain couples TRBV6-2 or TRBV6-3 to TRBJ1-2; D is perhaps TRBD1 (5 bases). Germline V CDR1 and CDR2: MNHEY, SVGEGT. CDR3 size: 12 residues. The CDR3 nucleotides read TGTGTCAGCATGGGCAGGGCCTATGGCTACACCTTC. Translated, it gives CVSMGRAYGYTF.

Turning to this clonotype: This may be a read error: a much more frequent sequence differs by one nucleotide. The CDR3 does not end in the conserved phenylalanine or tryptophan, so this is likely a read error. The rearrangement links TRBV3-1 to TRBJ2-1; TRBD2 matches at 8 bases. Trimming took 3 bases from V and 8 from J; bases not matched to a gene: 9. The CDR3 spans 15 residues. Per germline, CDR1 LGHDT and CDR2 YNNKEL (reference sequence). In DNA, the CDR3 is TGTGCCAGCAGCCACACCCCCACTAGCGGCGATGAGCAGTTCTTA. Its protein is CASSHTPTSGDEQFL.

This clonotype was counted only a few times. In DNA form, the CDR3 reads TGTGCCAGCGGGACTTTCAACACCGGGGAGCTGTTTTTT. It encodes CASGTFNTGELFF. The chain combines TRBV5-5 with TRBJ2-2; a possible D gene is TRBD2 (6 bases). CDR1 and CDR2 (germline): SGHKS, YYEKEE (reference sequence). Trimming removed 7 bases from V and 2 bases from J, with 9 bases in between. This CDR3 has 13 amino acids.

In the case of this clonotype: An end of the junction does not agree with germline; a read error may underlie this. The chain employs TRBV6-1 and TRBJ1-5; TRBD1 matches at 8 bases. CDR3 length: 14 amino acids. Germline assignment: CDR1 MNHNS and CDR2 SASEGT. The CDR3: CAGRIGTGNQPQHF. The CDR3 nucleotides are TGTGCCGGCAGAATTGGGACAGGTAATCAGCCCCAGCATTTT.

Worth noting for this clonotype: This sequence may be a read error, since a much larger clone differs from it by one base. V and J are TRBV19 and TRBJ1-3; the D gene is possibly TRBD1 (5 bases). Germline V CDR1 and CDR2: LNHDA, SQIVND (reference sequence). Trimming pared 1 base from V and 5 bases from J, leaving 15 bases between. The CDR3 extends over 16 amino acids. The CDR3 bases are TGTGCCAGTAGTATAGGGACACTCCAAGGAAGAAACACCATATATTTT. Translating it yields CASSIGTLQGRNTIYF.

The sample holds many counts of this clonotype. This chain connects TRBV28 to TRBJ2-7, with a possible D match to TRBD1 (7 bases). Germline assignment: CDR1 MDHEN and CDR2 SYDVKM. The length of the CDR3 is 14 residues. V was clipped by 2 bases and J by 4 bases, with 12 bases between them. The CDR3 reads CASSLSRGAYEQYF. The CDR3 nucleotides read TGTGCCAGCAGTTTAAGCAGGGGGGCATACGAGCAGTACTTC.

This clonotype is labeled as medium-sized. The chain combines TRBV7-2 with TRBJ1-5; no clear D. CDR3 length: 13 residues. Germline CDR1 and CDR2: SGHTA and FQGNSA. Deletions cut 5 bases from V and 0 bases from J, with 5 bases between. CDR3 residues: CASSASSNQPQHF. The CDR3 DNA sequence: TGTGCCAGCAGCGCCAGTAGCAATCAGCCCCAGCATTTT.

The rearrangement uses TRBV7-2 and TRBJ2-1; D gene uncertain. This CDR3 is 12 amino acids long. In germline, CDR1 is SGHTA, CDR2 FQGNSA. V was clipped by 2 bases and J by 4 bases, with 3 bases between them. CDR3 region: CASSLQYNEQFF. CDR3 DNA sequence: TGTGCCAGCAGCTTACAATACAATGAGCAGTTCTTC.

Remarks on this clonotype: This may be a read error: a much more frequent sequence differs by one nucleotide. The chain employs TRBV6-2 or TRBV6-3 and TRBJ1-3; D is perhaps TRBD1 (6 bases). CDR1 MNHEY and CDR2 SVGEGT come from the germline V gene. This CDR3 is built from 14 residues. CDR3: CAISGQRNGNTIYF. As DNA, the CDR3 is TGTGCCATCAGTGGACAGCGTAACGGAAACACCATATATTTT.

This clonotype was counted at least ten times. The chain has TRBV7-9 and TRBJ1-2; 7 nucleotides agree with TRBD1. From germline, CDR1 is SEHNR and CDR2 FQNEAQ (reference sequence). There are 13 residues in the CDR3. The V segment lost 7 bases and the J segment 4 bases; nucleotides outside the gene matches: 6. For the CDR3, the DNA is TGTGCCAGCACGGGACAGATCATCTATGGCTACACCTTC. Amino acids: CASTGQIIYGYTF. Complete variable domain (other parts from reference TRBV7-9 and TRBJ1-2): DTGVSQNPRHKITKRGQNVTFRCDPISEHNRLYWYRQTLGQGPEFLTYFQNEAQLEKSRLLSDRFSAERPKGSFSTLEIQRTEQGDSAMYLCASTGQIIYGYTFGSGTRLTVV.

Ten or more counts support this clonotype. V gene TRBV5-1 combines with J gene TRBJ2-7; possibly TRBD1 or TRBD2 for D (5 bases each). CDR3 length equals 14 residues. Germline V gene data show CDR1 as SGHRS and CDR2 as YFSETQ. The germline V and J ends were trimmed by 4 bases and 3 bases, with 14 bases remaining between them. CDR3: CASSKGTRSYEQYF. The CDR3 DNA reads TGCGCCAGCAGCAAGGGGACGAGGAGCTACGAGCAGTACTTC.

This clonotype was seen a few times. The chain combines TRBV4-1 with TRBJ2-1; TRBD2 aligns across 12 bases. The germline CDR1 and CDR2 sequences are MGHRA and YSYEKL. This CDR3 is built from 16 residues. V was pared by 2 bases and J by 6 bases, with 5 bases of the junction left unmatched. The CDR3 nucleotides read TGCGCCAGCAGCCAAACGACTAGCGGGAGTATCAATGAGCAGTTCTTC. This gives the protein CASSQTTSGSINEQFF.

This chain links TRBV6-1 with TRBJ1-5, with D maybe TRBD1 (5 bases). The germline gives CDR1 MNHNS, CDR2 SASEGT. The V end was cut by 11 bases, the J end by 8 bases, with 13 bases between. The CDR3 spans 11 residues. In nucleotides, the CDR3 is TGTGCCCGAGGGGCGGCCGAGCCCCAGCATTTT. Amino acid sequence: CARGAAEPQHF.

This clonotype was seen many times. The CDR3 loop is CASSLVASSLSGELFF. Here the CDR3 DNA reads TGTGCCAGCAGCTTAGTGGCTAGCAGTCTGTCCGGGGAGCTGTTTTTT. This chain joins TRBV11-3 and TRBJ2-2, with TRBD2 as a possible D gene (5 bases). Trimming took 1 base from V and 6 from J, leaving 15 bases between them. The CDR3 sequence is 16 residues long. Germline V gene sequence: CDR1 SGHNT, CDR2 YENEEA.

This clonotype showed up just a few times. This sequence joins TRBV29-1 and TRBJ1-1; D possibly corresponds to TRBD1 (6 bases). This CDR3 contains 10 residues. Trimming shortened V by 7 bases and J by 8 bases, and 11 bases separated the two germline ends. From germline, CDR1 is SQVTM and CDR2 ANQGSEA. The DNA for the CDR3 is TGCAGCGGTGTACAGGGAGAAGCTTTCTTT. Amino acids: CSGVQGEAFF.

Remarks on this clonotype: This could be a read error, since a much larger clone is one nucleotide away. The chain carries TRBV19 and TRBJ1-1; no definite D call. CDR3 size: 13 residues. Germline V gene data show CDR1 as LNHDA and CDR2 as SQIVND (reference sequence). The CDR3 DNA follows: TGTGCCAGTAGTGACTCCATGAACACTGAAGCTTTATTT. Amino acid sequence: CASSDSMNTEALF.

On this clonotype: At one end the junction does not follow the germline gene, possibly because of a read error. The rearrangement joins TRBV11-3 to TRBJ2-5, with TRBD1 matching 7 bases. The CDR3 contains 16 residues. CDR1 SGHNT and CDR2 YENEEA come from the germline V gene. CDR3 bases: TGTGCCAGCAGCTTCGTAGCCGGGACAGAGCAAGAGACTCAGTACTTC. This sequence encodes CASSFVAGTEQETQYF.

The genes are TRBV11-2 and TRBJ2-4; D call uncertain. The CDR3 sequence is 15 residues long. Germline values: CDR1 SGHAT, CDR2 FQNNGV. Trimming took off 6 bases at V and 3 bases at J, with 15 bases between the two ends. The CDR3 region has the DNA TGTGCCAGCAGTCTCGGCCATCCAAGCAAAAACATTCAGTACTTC. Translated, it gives CASSLGHPSKNIQYF.

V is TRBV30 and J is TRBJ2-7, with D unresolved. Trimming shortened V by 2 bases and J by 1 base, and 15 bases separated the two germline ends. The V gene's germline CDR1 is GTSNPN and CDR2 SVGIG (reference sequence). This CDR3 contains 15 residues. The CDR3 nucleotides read TGTGCCTGGAGTCCTCAAGGAGTGTTATCCTACGAGCAGTACTTC. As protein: CAWSPQGVLSYEQYF.